The next 16 T cell receptor beta chains were all read from a single sample in a study of tumor-infiltrating lymphocytes in localized non-small cell lung cancer. TCRdb's copy holds only in-frame clones and misses some; the assay was immunoSEQ multiplex PCR. The data show thousands of clones, with around 62% seen just once and around a tenth held by the top ten. Sequencing used uninvolved lung tissue not adjacent to the tumor. These receptor sequences come from a human donor with non-small cell lung cancer.

J is TRBJ2-7 and V is TRBV6-5; 7 nucleotides align to TRBD1. Germline-derived CDR1 and CDR2 are MNHEY and SVGAGI. Losses at the gene ends were 9 bases for V and 5 bases for J; bases not matched to a gene: 10. The length of the CDR3 is 13 residues. The CDR3 coding sequence is TGTGCCAGTTCTCAGACAGGGCTCAACGAGCAGTACTTC. This codes for CASSQTGLNEQYF.

The chain carries TRBV18 and TRBJ2-7; D unclear. CDR1 is KGHSH, CDR2 LQKENI, per germline. The CDR3 consists of 13 residues. V gave up 3 bases and J gave up 5 bases, with 11 bases separating them. The DNA of the CDR3 is TGTGCCAGCTCACCCGCTAGGACCCACGAGCAGTACTTC. Translation gives CASSPARTHEQYF.

The chain links TRBV9 to TRBJ2-7; perhaps D is TRBD1 or TRBD2 (5 bases each). Trimming removed 0 bases from V and 9 bases from J, with 13 bases in between. Germline values: CDR1 SGDLS, CDR2 YYNGEE. This CDR3 spans 13 amino acids. The CDR3 DNA sequence: TGTGCCAGCAGCGTAGAAGAGGGGAGTAGGCAGTACTTC. This encodes CASSVEEGSRQYF.

J is TRBJ2-5 and V is TRBV7-9; 7 bases map to TRBD2. V dropped 2 bases and J dropped 4; count of bases not matched to a gene: 4. Germline V gives CDR1 SEHNR, CDR2 FQNEAQ (reference sequence). The CDR3 spans 14 residues. The CDR3: CASSLLWGGETQYF. The CDR3 DNA is TGTGCCAGCAGCTTATTATGGGGGGGAGAGACCCAGTACTTC.

In DNA form, the CDR3 reads TGTGCCAGCAGTGGCTTTTCCACAGATACGCAGTATTTT. Its protein is CASSGFSTDTQYF. The chain joins TRBV27 to TRBJ2-3, with D unclear. Trimming shortened V by 5 bases and J by 2 bases, and 8 bases separated the two germline ends. Per the germline V gene, CDR1 is MNHEY and CDR2 is SMNVEV (reference sequence). CDR3 length: 13 amino acids.

The J gene is TRBJ2-1, the V gene TRBV5-1; no firm D call. Per germline, CDR1 SGHRS and CDR2 YFSETQ. The V end lost 6 bases, the J end lost 5 bases, and 12 bases lay between the germline ends. The CDR3 sequence is 13 residues long. CDR3 coding DNA: TGCGCCAGCAACCGTAACGGAAACAATGAGCAGTTCTTC. It codes for CASNRNGNNEQFF.

The CDR3 here is CSVDTGGANIQYF. For the CDR3, the DNA is TGCAGCGTGGACACAGGGGGCGCCAACATTCAGTACTTC. The chain is built from TRBV29-1 and TRBJ2-4; 9 bases align to TRBD1. V lost 6 bases and J lost 7; bases outside the gene matches: 7. Germline V gives CDR1 SQVTM, CDR2 ANQGSEA. The CDR3 runs to 13 residues.

This clone was found a few times. This chain connects TRBV10-1 to TRBJ2-7; 12 nucleotides match TRBD1. CDR3 length: 19 residues. The germline CDR1 and CDR2 sequences are WNHNN and SYGVQD (reference sequence). V gave up 7 bases and J gave up 6 bases; unmatched junction bases: 22. Here the CDR3 reads CASTEAGTGGYVGICEQYF. CDR3 nucleotides: TGCGCCAGCACCGAGGCGGGGACAGGGGGCTACGTTGGTATTTGCGAGCAGTACTTC.

The chain has TRBV15 and TRBJ1-1; 7 positions match TRBD1. CDR1 LNHNV and CDR2 YYDKDF come from the germline V gene (reference sequence). J gave up 1 base and V 1 base, and 3 bases lay outside the gene matches. The CDR3 has 15 residues. For the CDR3, the DNA is TGTGCCACCAGCAGAGGCAGACAGGGGAACACTGAAGCTTTCTTT. Its protein product is CATSRGRQGNTEAFF.

The chain uses TRBV7-2 and TRBJ2-7; TRBD1 might be the D (6 bases). Germline V CDR1 and CDR2: SGHTA, FQGNSA. The CDR3 runs to 14 residues. V gave up 5 bases and J gave up 0 bases, with 11 bases separating them. The chain's CDR3 is CASSPRTASYEQYF. CDR3 nucleotides: TGTGCCAGCAGCCCCCGGACAGCCTCCTACGAGCAGTACTTC.

The chain links TRBV7-8 to TRBJ2-7, with 14 bases identical to TRBD2. The CDR3 sequence is 17 residues long. Germline V gene lookup returns CDR1 SGHVS and CDR2 FQNEAQ. With 3 bases clipped from V and 3 bases from J, the junction kept 7 bases outside the gene matches. CDR3: CASSLEAGTSGSYEQYF. CDR3 bases: TGTGCCAGCAGCTTGGAAGCCGGGACTAGCGGGAGCTACGAGCAGTACTTC.

V and J are TRBV11-3 and TRBJ1-3, with no clear D. V was trimmed by 1 base and J by 0 bases, leaving 10 bases between them. The CDR3 runs 16 residues. Germline V lookup: CDR1 SGHNT, CDR2 YENEEA. The CDR3 DNA reads as TGTGCCAGCAGCTTAGCGCAAGCAGCCTCTGGAAACACCATATATTTT. As protein: CASSLAQAASGNTIYF.

The chain employs TRBV7-2 and TRBJ1-1; D is ambiguous. Germline V gene data show CDR1 as SGHTA and CDR2 as FQGNSA. This CDR3 spans 15 amino acids. V gave up 4 bases and J gave up 4 bases, with 16 bases separating them. CDR3 DNA: TGTGCCAGCAGCTCAAAACTCCAAGGTGGCACTGAAGCTTTCTTT. This gives the protein CASSSKLQGGTEAFF.

This chain joins TRBV28 and TRBJ2-7; D not certain. V lost 2 bases and J lost 3, with 8 bases in between. The CDR3 loop spans 13 amino acids. CDR1 and CDR2 (germline): MDHEN, SYDVKM. The CDR3 here is CASSLIPLYEQYF. CDR3 DNA sequence: TGTGCCAGCAGTTTAATTCCCCTCTACGAGCAGTACTTC.

The chain employs TRBV4-3 and TRBJ1-1; the D is unclear. The CDR3 is made up of 15 amino acids. The germline CDR1 and CDR2 sequences are LGHNA and YSLEER. The germline V and J ends were trimmed by 1 base and 4 bases, with 13 bases remaining between them. The CDR3 is CASSQALSRGTEAFF. CDR3 nucleotides: TGCGCCAGCAGCCAAGCGCTATCCCGGGGCACTGAAGCTTTCTTT.

This chain uses TRBV7-9 with TRBJ1-1; no firm D call. CDR3 length: 13 amino acids. Deletions cut 1 base from V and 11 bases from J, with 14 bases between. Germline CDR1 reads SEHNR; CDR2 reads FQNEAQ (reference sequence). CDR3 in amino acids: CASSLVWVGGAFF. The CDR3 DNA reads TGTGCCAGCAGCTTAGTTTGGGTTGGTGGGGCTTTCTTT.